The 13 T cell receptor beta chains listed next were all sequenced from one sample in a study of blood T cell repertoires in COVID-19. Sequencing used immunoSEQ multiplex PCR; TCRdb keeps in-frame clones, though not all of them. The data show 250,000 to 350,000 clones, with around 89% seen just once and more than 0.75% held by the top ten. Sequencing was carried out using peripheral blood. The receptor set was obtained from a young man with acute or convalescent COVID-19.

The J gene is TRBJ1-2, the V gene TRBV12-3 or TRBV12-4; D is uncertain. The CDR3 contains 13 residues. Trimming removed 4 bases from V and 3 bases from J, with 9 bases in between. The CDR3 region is CASSYLSHYGYTF. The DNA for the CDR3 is TGTGCCAGCAGTTACCTATCCCACTATGGCTACACCTTC.

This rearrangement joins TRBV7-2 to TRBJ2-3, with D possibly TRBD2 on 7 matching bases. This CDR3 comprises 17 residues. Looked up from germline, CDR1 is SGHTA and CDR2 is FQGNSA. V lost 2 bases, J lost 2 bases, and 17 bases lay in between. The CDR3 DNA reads TGTGCCAGCAGCTTAATCGGTGGGGGGGGGCCCACAGATACGCAGTATTTT. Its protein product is CASSLIGGGGPTDTQYF.

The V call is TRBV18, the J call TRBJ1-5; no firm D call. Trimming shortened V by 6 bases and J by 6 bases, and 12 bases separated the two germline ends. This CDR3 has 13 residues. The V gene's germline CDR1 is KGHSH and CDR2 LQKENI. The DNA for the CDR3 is TGTGCCAGCTCCCCCGGCGGCCTTCAGCCCCAGCATTTT. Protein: CASSPGGLQPQHF.

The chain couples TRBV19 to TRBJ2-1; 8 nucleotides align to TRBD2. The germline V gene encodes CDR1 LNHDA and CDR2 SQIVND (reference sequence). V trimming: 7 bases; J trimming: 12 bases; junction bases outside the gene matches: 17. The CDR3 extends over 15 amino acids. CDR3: CASKGSGEARIGQFF. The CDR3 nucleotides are TGTGCCAGTAAGGGTAGCGGGGAGGCGCGAATTGGGCAGTTCTTC.

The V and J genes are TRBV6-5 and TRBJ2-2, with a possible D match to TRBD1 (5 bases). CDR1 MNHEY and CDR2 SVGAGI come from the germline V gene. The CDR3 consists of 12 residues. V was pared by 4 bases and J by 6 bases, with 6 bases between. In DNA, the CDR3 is TGTGCCAGCAGTTCCAGGGCCGGGGAGCTGTTTTTT. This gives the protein CASSSRAGELFF.

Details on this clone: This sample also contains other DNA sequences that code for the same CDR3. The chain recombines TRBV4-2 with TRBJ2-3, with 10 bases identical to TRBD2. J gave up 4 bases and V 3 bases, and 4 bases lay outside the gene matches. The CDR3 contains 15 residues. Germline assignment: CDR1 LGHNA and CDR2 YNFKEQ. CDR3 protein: CASSQERGGPDTQYF. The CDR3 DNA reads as TGTGCCAGCAGCCAGGAGCGGGGGGGCCCAGATACGCAGTATTTT.

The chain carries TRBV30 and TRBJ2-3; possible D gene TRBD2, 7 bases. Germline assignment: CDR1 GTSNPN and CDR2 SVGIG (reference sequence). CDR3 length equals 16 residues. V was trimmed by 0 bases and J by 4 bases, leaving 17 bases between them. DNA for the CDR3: TGTGCCTGGAGTGTTCTAGGAGGGGGGGCCGCAGATACGCAGTATTTT. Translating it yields CAWSVLGGGAADTQYF.

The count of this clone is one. CDR3 residues: CASSFFQGANTEAFF. Here the CDR3 DNA reads TGTGCCAGCAGCTTTTTCCAGGGGGCCAACACTGAAGCTTTCTTT. The chain employs TRBV5-4 and TRBJ1-1; the match to TRBD1 covers 8 bases. Germline V lookup: CDR1 SGHNT, CDR2 YYREEE (reference sequence). The CDR3 runs 15 residues. V dropped 2 bases and J dropped 2; count of bases not matched to a gene: 5.

The CDR3 reads CASSPSLLHEQFF. The DNA for the CDR3 is TGTGCCAGCAGCCCGAGTCTTCTACATGAGCAGTTCTTC. The chain is built from TRBV3-1 (or the pseudogene TRBV3-2) and TRBJ2-1; D unclear. This CDR3 is built from 13 residues. Germline CDR1 LGHDT, CDR2 YNNKEL (reference sequence). V was trimmed by 4 bases and J by 8 bases, leaving 12 bases between them.

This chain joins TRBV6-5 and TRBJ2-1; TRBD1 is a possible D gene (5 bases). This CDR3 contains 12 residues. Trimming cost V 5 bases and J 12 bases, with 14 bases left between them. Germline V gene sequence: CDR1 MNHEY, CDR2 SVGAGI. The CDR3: CASSRAGSGQFF. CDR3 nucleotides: TGTGCCAGCAGTCGCGCAGGGTCGGGGCAGTTCTTC.

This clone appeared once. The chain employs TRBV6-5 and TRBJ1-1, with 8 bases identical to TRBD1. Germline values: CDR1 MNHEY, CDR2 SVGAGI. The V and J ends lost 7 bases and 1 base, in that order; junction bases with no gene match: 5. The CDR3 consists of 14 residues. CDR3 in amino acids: CASKFGTGNTEAFF. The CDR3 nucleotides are TGTGCCAGCAAGTTCGGGACAGGGAACACTGAAGCTTTCTTT.

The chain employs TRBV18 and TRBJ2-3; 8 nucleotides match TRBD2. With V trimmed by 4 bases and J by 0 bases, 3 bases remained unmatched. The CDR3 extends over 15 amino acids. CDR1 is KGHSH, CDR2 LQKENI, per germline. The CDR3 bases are TGTGCCAGCTCACAAACTAGCGGTAGCACAGATACGCAGTATTTT. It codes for CASSQTSGSTDTQYF.

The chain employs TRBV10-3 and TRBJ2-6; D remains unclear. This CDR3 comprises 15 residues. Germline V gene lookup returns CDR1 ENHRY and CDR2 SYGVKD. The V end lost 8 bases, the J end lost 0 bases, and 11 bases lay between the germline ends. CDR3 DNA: TGTGCCATCGCACAGAACCCCTCTGGGGCCAACGTCCTGACTTTC. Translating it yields CAIAQNPSGANVLTF.